A single sample is the source of the 14 T cell receptor beta chains below, sequenced in a study of blood T cell repertoires in COVID-19 (TCRdb year 2020). Library creation used the immunoSEQ multiplex PCR assay. Entries here come from immuneACCESS through TCRdb and include only in-frame sequences with V and J called. Some clones fail to appear in such tables; in the studies checked, an unresolved V gene covers under half of the shortfall, and the cause of the remainder is unknown. The sample yields more than 90,000 clones; approximately 90% were counted once. Clones ranked in the top ten supply approximately 20% of the sample. Sequencing was carried out using peripheral blood. These receptor sequences come from a woman aged 55-75 years with COVID-19, enrolled during active disease.

This clone was seen a single time. The chain employs TRBV19 and TRBJ1-2; D is unresolved. There are 14 residues in the CDR3. Looked up from germline, CDR1 is LNHDA and CDR2 is SQIVND (reference sequence). Trimming pared 0 bases from V and 3 bases from J, leaving 8 bases between. The CDR3 loop reads CASSIDLRDYGYTF. The CDR3, as DNA: TGTGCCAGTAGTATAGATCTCCGGGACTATGGCTACACCTTC.

V is TRBV6-5 and J is TRBJ1-6; D is uncertain. The CDR3 is made up of 14 amino acids. V gave up 2 bases and J gave up 7 bases, with 9 bases separating them. The germline V gene has CDR1 MNHEY and CDR2 SVGAGI. The CDR3, as DNA: TGTGCCAGCAGTTACGCGGGGATCAATTCACCCCTCCACTTT. Residues: CASSYAGINSPLHF.

The genes are TRBV30 and TRBJ2-1; D gene uncertain. Per germline, CDR1 GTSNPN and CDR2 SVGIG (reference sequence). This CDR3 region has 12 residues. The V gene lost 0 bases and the J gene lost 9 bases, with 9 bases spanning the gap. The CDR3 loop reads CAWSVRVSEQFF. CDR3 nucleotides: TGTGCCTGGAGTGTACGGGTGAGTGAGCAGTTCTTC.

CDR3 loop: CASSGRDRGRNEQFF. DNA of the CDR3: TGTGCCAGCAGTGGGCGGGACAGGGGGCGCAATGAGCAGTTCTTC. The V call is TRBV2, the J call TRBJ2-1; 12 bases match TRBD1. The germline CDR1 and CDR2 sequences are SNHLY and FYNNEI. V was pared by 4 bases and J by 6 bases, with 4 bases of the junction left unmatched. This CDR3 contains 15 residues.

CDR3 loop: CASSPGLSNQPQHF. DNA of the CDR3: TGTGCCAGCAGTCCTGGACTGTCCAATCAGCCCCAGCATTTT. The chain combines TRBV28 with TRBJ1-5; D ambiguous. The V end was cut by 5 bases, the J end by 3 bases, with 11 bases between. Germline CDR1 and CDR2: MDHEN and SYDVKM. The CDR3 length is 14 residues.

V and J are TRBV7-6 and TRBJ1-2; tentatively, D is TRBD1 (6 bases). The CDR3 runs to 15 residues. Germline V lookup: CDR1 SGHVS, CDR2 FNYEAQ. The V and J ends lost 5 bases and 4 bases respectively, with 17 bases between them. The CDR3, as DNA: TGTGCCAGCAGCCCTGGGGGCGGGGGCTCCTATGGCTACACCTTC. Protein: CASSPGGGGSYGYTF.

Worth noting for this clone: Other nucleotide sequences from this sample produce the same CDR3. V is TRBV5-1 and J is TRBJ2-5, with TRBD1 identical over 10 bases. The junction had 3 bases not matched to a gene; V was cut back by 4 bases and J by 3 bases. Germline CDR1 SGHRS, CDR2 YFSETQ. The CDR3 length is 14 residues. The CDR3 nucleotides read TGCGCCAGCAGCGTCGGGACAGGGGAAGAGACCCAGTACTTC. Protein: CASSVGTGEETQYF. Complete variable domain (other parts from reference TRBV5-1 and TRBJ2-5): KAGVTQTPRYLIKTRGQQVTLSCSPISGHRSVSWYQQTPGQGLQFLFEYFSETQRNKGNFPGRFSGRQFSNSRSEMNVSTLELGDSALYLCASSVGTGEETQYFGPGTRLLVL.

This clone was counted only a few times. The DNA for the CDR3 is TGTGCCAGCAGCCAAGGGGCCAGGGGGTCTGCTGAAGCTTTCTTT. Its translation is CASSQGARGSAEAFF. The chain combines TRBV3-1 (or the pseudogene TRBV3-2) with TRBJ1-1; 7 nucleotides match TRBD1. Germline V gene lookup returns CDR1 LGHDT and CDR2 YNNKEL (reference sequence). CDR3 length: 15 amino acids. Trimming took 1 base from V and 6 from J; bases not matched to a gene: 8.

The V and J genes are TRBV24-1 and TRBJ1-5, with D hard to call. This CDR3 comprises 13 residues. V lost 7 bases to trimming and J lost 7 bases, with 13 bases between them. Germline-derived CDR1 and CDR2 are KGHDR and SFDVKD. As DNA, the CDR3 is TGTGCCACCAGGGCCGGGGTTGGACAGCCCCAGCATTTT. It translates to CATRAGVGQPQHF.

V usage is TRBV5-6 and J usage is TRBJ2-3; 12 bases align to TRBD2. V lost 4 bases to trimming and J lost 4 bases; unmatched junction nucleotides: 4. The CDR3 spans 15 residues. CDR1 and CDR2 from the germline V gene are SGHDT and YYEEEE. In DNA, the CDR3 is TGTGCCAGCAGCAGACTAGCGGGGGTGGCAGATACGCAGTATTTT. Its protein product is CASSRLAGVADTQYF.

Only a few counts were recorded for this clone. V and J are TRBV4-3 and TRBJ2-3; 10 positions match TRBD2. Germline CDR1 and CDR2: LGHNA and YSLEER. V lost 0 bases to trimming and J lost 6 bases; unmatched junction nucleotides: 12. This CDR3 comprises 18 residues. In DNA, the CDR3 is TGCGCCAGCAGCCAAGAGTTGGCCCTAGCGGGGGTTGCGGATACGCAGTATTTT. This codes for CASSQELALAGVADTQYF.

The gene calls are TRBV12-3 or TRBV12-4 and TRBJ1-1, with D perhaps matching TRBD1 (5 bases). The V end was cut by 3 bases, the J end by 8 bases, with 10 bases between. CDR3 length: 12 amino acids. CDR3 in DNA: TGTGCCAGCAGTTTTTCAGGGCCCGAAGCTTTCTTT. Residues: CASSFSGPEAFF.

The DNA for the CDR3 is TGTGCCAGCAGCGGAACAGGGGGCGGCGAGACCCAGTACTTC. The encoded protein is CASSGTGGGETQYF. V and J are TRBV9 and TRBJ2-5; TRBD1 agrees at 9 bases. CDR1 is SGDLS, CDR2 YYNGEE, per germline. This CDR3 is 14 amino acids long. Germline trimming cut 3 bases from V and 5 bases from J; bases unmatched to any gene: 5. Drawing the rest from reference TRBV9 and TRBJ2-5, the complete variable domain is DSGVTQTPKHLITATGQRVTLRCSPRSGDLSVYWYQQSLDQGLQFLIQYYNGEERAKGNILERFSAQQFPDLHSELNLSSLELGDSALYFCASSGTGGGETQYFGPGTRLLVL.

The genes are TRBV12-3 or TRBV12-4 and TRBJ2-1, with 10 bases matching TRBD2. This CDR3 region has 13 residues. V lost 8 bases to trimming and J lost 7 bases; unmatched junction nucleotides: 5. CDR3 nucleotide sequence: TGTGCCAGCCGGGCTAGCGGGGGAAATGAGCAGTTCTTC. Its translation: CASRASGGNEQFF.